The subject of this entry is one TCR beta chain. Sequencing used immunoSEQ multiplex PCR; TCRdb keeps in-frame clones, though not all of them. The data contain around 250,000 clones, around 90% of them seen just once; the ten biggest clones take up roughly 1.2%. This record belongs to a study of blood T cell repertoires in COVID-19. Overall study: The analysed material was cDNA or gDNA that came from T cells, B-cell-depleted T cells, or PBMCs.

V gave up 5 bases and J gave up 5 bases, with 6 bases separating them. CDR3 length: 10 amino acids. CDR1 SQVTM and CDR2 ANQGSEA come from the germline V gene. The chain uses TRBV29-1 and TRBJ2-5; D is ambiguous. Specimen: PBMCs or T cells enriched from blood (not recorded which). The receptor was isolated from a human donor in a cohort exposed to, infected with or recovered from COVID-19 (not recorded which). The donor label of this sample is uncertain. This chain's CDR3 is CSVSFETQYF. The CDR3 bases are TGCAGCGTTTCGTTCGAGACCCAGTACTTC.